This is a list of T cell receptor beta chains from one sample in a study of OX40 agonist ivuxolimab in advanced cancers. Libraries were prepared by immunoSEQ multiplex PCR; TCRdb keeps only in-frame clonotypes and omits some of them. The sample lists around 37,000 clones, about four fifths seen once, with about 20% in the top ten. The sequencing here drew on CD4+ or CD8+ T cells sorted from blood, taken in a trial of the OX40 agonist ivuxolimab. These receptors all come from an adult with an advanced solid tumor such as melanoma, head and neck, liver or kidney cancer. The CDR3 runs from the conserved cysteine through the conserved F or W. D genes are given only for firm matches. The size of a clone is reported for some rows only, either as once, few or many, or as a class for expanded clones.

V gene	D gene	J gene	clone size	CDR3 DNA	CDR3 protein
TRBV19	.	TRBJ1-2	.	TGTGCCAGTAGCCCGGGACGGGCCTATGGCTACACCTTC	CASSPGRAYGYTF
TRBV6-1	.	TRBJ2-2	.	TGTGCCAGCAGGCACCAAACCGGGGAGCTGTTTTTT	CASRHQTGELFF
TRBV29-1	.	TRBJ2-3	.	TGCAGCGTTGAAGATGGAAGGCGGGCAGATACGCAGTATTTT	CSVEDGRRADTQYF
TRBV9	TRBD1	TRBJ1-1	.	TGTGCCAGCAGCGCGGACAGGGAATGGCACAAGGAAGCTTTCTTT	CASSADREWHKEAFF
TRBV30	.	TRBJ1-1	.	TGTGCCTGGAGTGTACCTCTCTCGGGACAAACGAACACTGAAGCTTTCTTT	CAWSVPLSGQTNTEAFF
TRBV5-1	TRBD1	TRBJ2-5	medium-sized	TGCGCCAGCAGCCCGGGGACAGGGGGACTCCAAGAGACCCAGTACTTC	CASSPGTGGLQETQYF
TRBV10-2	.	TRBJ2-3	once	TGCGCCAGCAGCCGAGAAGGGGACCTAATTCCGCAGTATTTT	CASSREGDLIPQYF
TRBV7-9	.	TRBJ1-1	.	TGTGCCAGCAGCTCCACTCATAAAAAGGCGGGCACTGAAGCTTTCTTT	CASSSTHKKAGTEAFF
TRBV29-1	.	TRBJ1-1	few	TGCAGCGTGACCCCCTTCGGGGTGGGCACTGAAGCTTTCTTT	CSVTPFGVGTEAFF
TRBV6-5	TRBD1	TRBJ2-2	.	TGTGCCAGCAGTTCCCCCGGCAGGGGGCGCACCGGGGAGCTGTTTTTT	CASSSPGRGRTGELFF
TRBV7-2	.	TRBJ2-5	.	TGTGCCAGCAGCTTAGTTCCGGGCCACCCTCAAGAGACCCAGTACTTC	CASSLVPGHPQETQYF
TRBV7-9	TRBD2	TRBJ2-1	.	TGTGCCAGCAGCTTAGTGACTAGCGGTTCCTACAATGAGCAGTTCTTC	CASSLVTSGSYNEQFF
TRBV6-1	.	TRBJ2-7	.	TGTGCCAGCAGCGTGACAGGTTCCTACGAGCAGTACTTC	CASSVTGSYEQYF
TRBV18	TRBD1	TRBJ1-1	once	TGTGCCAGCTCACAGAAGGGACAGGTGAACACTGAAGCTTTCTTT	CASSQKGQVNTEAFF
TRBV10-3	.	TRBJ2-2	.	TGTGCCATCAATCCGGGGGGCCTCCAGGGCACCGGGGAGCTGTTTTTT	CAINPGGLQGTGELFF
TRBV7-9	.	TRBJ1-1	.	TGTGCCAGCAGCTTAGAAGTCTTTCCCGAAGCTTTCTTT	CASSLEVFPEAFF
TRBV14	TRBD1	TRBJ2-2	.	TGTGCCAGCAGCCCGCGACAGGGGGCCACCGGGGAGCTGTTTTTT	CASSPRQGATGELFF
TRBV15	TRBD1	TRBJ2-7	.	TGTGCCACCAGCGATCGGGACAGGTATAGCTCCTACGAGCAGTACTTC	CATSDRDRYSSYEQYF
TRBV18	.	TRBJ1-4	.	TGTGCCAGCTCACCACCGGTTCAGGGTGGAGAAAAACTGTTTTTT	CASSPPVQGGEKLFF
TRBV28	.	TRBJ1-4	.	TGTGCCAGCAGTCCCCTAGTTCTGGAAAAACTGTTTTTT	CASSPLVLEKLFF
TRBV7-2	.	TRBJ1-5	.	TGTGCCAGCAGCTTACAAAGTTGGGGTAGCAATCAGCCCCAGCATTTT	CASSLQSWGSNQPQHF
TRBV7-2	TRBD1	TRBJ1-1	once	TGTGCCAGCAGCTTAGTATCGCAGGGGGGTGAAGCTTTCTTT	CASSLVSQGGEAFF
TRBV6-6	TRBD2	TRBJ2-7	.	TGTGCCAGCAGCCTAAGCGGGGGGGCCGGTGAGCAGTACTTC	CASSLSGGAGEQYF
TRBV11-2	TRBD2	TRBJ2-3	.	TGTGCCAGCAGCTTAGGGGGACTAGCGGGATTCACAGATACGCAGTATTTT	CASSLGGLAGFTDTQYF
TRBV9	TRBD1	TRBJ2-5	.	TGTGCCAGCAGCGACCAGGGGGCCCAACTTATTGAGACCCAGTACTTC	CASSDQGAQLIETQYF
TRBV29-1	TRBD2	TRBJ2-3	.	TGCAGCGTCCCGGGACTATACACAGATACGCAGTATTTT	CSVPGLYTDTQYF
TRBV5-4	.	TRBJ2-5	.	TGTGCCAGCAGCTTGATTCAAGAGACCCAGTACTTC	CASSLIQETQYF
TRBV6-1	.	TRBJ1-6	.	TGTGCCAGCAGAGAGAATTCACCCCTCCACTTT	CASRENSPLHF
TRBV27	.	TRBJ1-3	.	TGTGCCAGCAGTTCTCCTGCAGGGGTTACTGGAAACACCATATATTTT	CASSSPAGVTGNTIYF
TRBV7-9	.	TRBJ1-1	.	TGTGCCAGCAGCCCTAGCGGTTGGGGGGGCGGAGAGGAAGCTTTCTTT	CASSPSGWGGGEEAFF
TRBV4-2	.	TRBJ1-1	.	TGTGCCAGCAGCATGGAGGAGGACACTGAAGCTTTCTTT	CASSMEEDTEAFF
TRBV7-8	.	TRBJ2-2	once	TGTGCCAGCAGCTTATCTGTCGGCACCGGGGAGCTGTTTTTT	CASSLSVGTGELFF
TRBV6-1	TRBD2	TRBJ2-2	.	TGTGCCAGCAGTGACTTTGCGGGAGTGGGGACCGGGGAGCTGTTTTTT	CASSDFAGVGTGELFF
TRBV11-2	.	TRBJ2-7	.	TGTGCCAGCAGCTTGTCTTTGACTGCCCCGGACTTC	CASSLSLTAPDF
TRBV6-1	TRBD1	TRBJ2-3	once	TGTGCCAGCAGTGAACCCGGAAGGCAGGGGGCGGCAGATACGCAGTATTTT	CASSEPGRQGAADTQYF
TRBV6-5	TRBD1	TRBJ1-2	.	TGTGCCAGCAGTTTCAGGGGGTATGGCTACACCTTC	CASSFRGYGYTF
TRBV27	.	TRBJ2-3	.	TGTGCCAGTGGTCTCAGCACAGATACGCAGTATTTT	CASGLSTDTQYF
TRBV5-5	.	TRBJ1-5	.	TGTGCCAGCAGCACTGGACCACGAGGGCAGCCCCAGCATTTT	CASSTGPRGQPQHF
TRBV6-6	.	TRBJ1-3	few	TGTGCCAGCAGTTATTCAGGTCCGGGAAACACCATATATTTT	CASSYSGPGNTIYF
TRBV2	.	TRBJ2-7	.	TGTGCCAGCAGTTTGGACTTCTCCTACGAGCAGTACTTC	CASSLDFSYEQYF
TRBV4-3	.	TRBJ1-3	few	TGCGCCAGCAGCCAAGAGGGCCCGGATAAAAGCTCTGGAAACACCATATATTTT	CASSQEGPDKSSGNTIYF
TRBV30	.	TRBJ1-2	.	TGTGCCTGGAGTGGGGAAAGGAATGGCTACACCTTC	CAWSGERNGYTF
TRBV5-8	TRBD1	TRBJ2-5	.	TGTGCCAGCAGAGAGACAGGGTTAGAGACCCAGTACTTC	CASRETGLETQYF
TRBV7-9	.	TRBJ1-1	.	TGTGCCAGCAGCTTAACGGGAGAGACTGAAGCTTTCTTT	CASSLTGETEAFF
TRBV28	.	TRBJ1-3	.	TGTGCCAGCAGTTCGGTAGGGGGATCTGGAAACACCATATATTTT	CASSSVGGSGNTIYF
TRBV7-8	.	TRBJ1-1	.	TGTGCCAGCAGCCCGGACCGTGTAATCTCGGCTTTCTTT	CASSPDRVISAFF
TRBV6-5	.	TRBJ1-6	.	TGTGCCAGCAGTTACTCTCCAGATTCACCCCTCCACTTT	CASSYSPDSPLHF
TRBV2	TRBD1	TRBJ2-1	.	TGTGCCAGCAGTTCCGGGACAGGTCGCGATGAGCAGTTCTTC	CASSSGTGRDEQFF
TRBV28	.	TRBJ1-4	once	TGTGCCAGCAGTTTGGGGGGCAAGGAGGACAAACTGTTTTTT	CASSLGGKEDKLFF
TRBV28	.	TRBJ2-7	.	TGTGCCAGCAGTCCAACTTTCCCAGGACGGAAATCCTACGAGCAGTACTTC	CASSPTFPGRKSYEQYF
TRBV7-2	.	TRBJ1-2	.	TGTGCCAGCAGCCAGCCCTACAGGGATGGTGGCTACACCTTC	CASSQPYRDGGYTF
TRBV6-6	TRBD1	TRBJ2-7	.	TGTGCCAGCAGCGGGACAGTCTACCTGGACGAGCAGTACTTC	CASSGTVYLDEQYF
TRBV5-1	TRBD2	TRBJ2-3	.	TGCGCCAGCAGCCCCCAGCGGGGGCGCACAGATACGCAGTATTTT	CASSPQRGRTDTQYF
TRBV4-2	.	TRBJ2-1	.	TGTGCCAGCAGCCAAGATCTTCGGGCACACAATGAGCAGTTCTTC	CASSQDLRAHNEQFF
TRBV6-5	.	TRBJ2-7	.	TGTGCCAGCAGCTCCGGGACGCCCGAGCAGTACTTC	CASSSGTPEQYF